One TCR beta chain is described in this entry. The sample belongs to a study of blood T cell repertoires in COVID-19. Overall study context: The United States, Italy and Spain supplied acute and convalescent COVID-19 samples. PBMCs, B-cell-depleted T cells, or T cells provided the cDNA or gDNA that made up the material.

In the authors' methods: Estimated nucleated cell counts came from reference gene primer amplification. Produced via immunoSEQ multiplex PCR; TCRdb's table is partial and in-frame only. V and J calls and clone size are as listed in that table; D and trimming were resolved from the DNA. The repertoire has roughly 63,000 clones, 80% to 90% of them found once; the top ten carry roughly 2.6%. The CDR3 totals 14 residues. Trimming took off 0 bases at V and 1 base at J, with 4 bases between the two ends. The V gene's germline CDR1 is MNHEY and CDR2 SVGEGT. The V call is TRBV6-2 or TRBV6-3, the J call TRBJ1-5; the D is unclear. Material: peripheral blood. This clonotype originated in a man in his fifties with acute or convalescent COVID-19. The CDR3 spells CASSYSASNQPQHF. The CDR3 nucleotides are TGTGCCAGCAGTTACTCAGCGAGCAATCAGCCCCAGCATTTT.